This entry concerns a single T cell receptor beta chain. The data originate from a study of cytomegalovirus exposure and HLA in healthy donors. The CDR3 extends over 16 amino acids. V lost 2 bases and J 10 bases, leaving 18 bases between the germline ends. The V gene's germline CDR1 is SGHTA and CDR2 FQGNSA. Some clones are missing from TCRdb's copy, which holds only in-frame ones; the method was immunoSEQ multiplex PCR. The sample has 200,000 to 250,000 clones; around nine tenths are singletons. The chain combines TRBV7-2 with TRBJ1-6; D may be TRBD1 (6 bases). The sequenced material came from PBMCs. This clonotype was sampled from a man aged 18 to 30 in good health and CMV-seronegative. Here the CDR3 reads CASSLQNRANYSPLHF. The CDR3 DNA reads TGTGCCAGCAGCTTACAAAACAGGGCCAATTACTCACCCCTCCACTTT.